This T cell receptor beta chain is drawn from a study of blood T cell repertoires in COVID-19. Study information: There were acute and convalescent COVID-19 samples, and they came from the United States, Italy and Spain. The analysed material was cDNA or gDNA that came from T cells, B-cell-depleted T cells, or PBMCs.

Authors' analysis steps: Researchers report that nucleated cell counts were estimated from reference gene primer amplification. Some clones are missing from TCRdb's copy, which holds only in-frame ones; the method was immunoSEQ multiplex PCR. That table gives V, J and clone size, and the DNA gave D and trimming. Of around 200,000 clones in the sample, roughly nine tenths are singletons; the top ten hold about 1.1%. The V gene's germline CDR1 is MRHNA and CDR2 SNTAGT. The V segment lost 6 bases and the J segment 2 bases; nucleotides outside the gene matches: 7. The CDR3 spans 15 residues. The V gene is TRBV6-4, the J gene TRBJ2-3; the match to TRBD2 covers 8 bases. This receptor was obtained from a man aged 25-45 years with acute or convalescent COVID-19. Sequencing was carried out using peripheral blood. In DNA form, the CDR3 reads TGTGCCAGCAGCCCGGTAGCGGGATACACAGATACGCAGTATTTT. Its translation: CASSPVAGYTDTQYF.